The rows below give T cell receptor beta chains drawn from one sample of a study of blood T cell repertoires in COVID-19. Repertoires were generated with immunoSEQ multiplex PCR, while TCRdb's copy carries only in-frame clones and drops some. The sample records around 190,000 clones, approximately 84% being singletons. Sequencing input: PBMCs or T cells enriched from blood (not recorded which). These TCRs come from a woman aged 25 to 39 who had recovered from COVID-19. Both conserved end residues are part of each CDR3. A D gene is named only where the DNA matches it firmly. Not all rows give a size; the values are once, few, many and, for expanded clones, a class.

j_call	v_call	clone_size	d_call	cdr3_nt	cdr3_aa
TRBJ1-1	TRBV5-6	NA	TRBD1	TGTGCCAGCAGCCCCGGGACAGTGAACACTGAAGCTTTCTTT	CASSPGTVNTEAFF
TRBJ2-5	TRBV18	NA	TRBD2	TGTGCCAGCTCACCACCTTCCGGGAGGAATCAAGAGACCCAGTACTTC	CASSPPSGRNQETQYF
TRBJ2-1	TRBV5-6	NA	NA	TGTGCCAGCAGCCCGTACAGTGCTGAGCAGTTCTTC	CASSPYSAEQFF
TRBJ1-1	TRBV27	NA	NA	TGTGCCAGCAGTTGGGGGGGAACTTTGAACACTGAAGCTTTCTTT	CASSWGGTLNTEAFF
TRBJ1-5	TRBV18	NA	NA	TGTGCCAGCTCAGCCCAAGGGGTTTTCCAGCCCCAGCATTTT	CASSAQGVFQPQHF
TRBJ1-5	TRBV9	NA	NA	TGTGCCAGCAGCGTAGGTACAGGTTATCAGCCCCAGCATTTT	CASSVGTGYQPQHF
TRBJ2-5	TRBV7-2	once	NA	TGTGCCAGCAGCTTAGTCGTCCCCCCCCCAGGGCGGACCCAGTACTTC	CASSLVVPPPGRTQYF
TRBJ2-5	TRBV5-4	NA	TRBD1	TGTGCCAGCAGCCAGACCGGGACAGGGGGCAGGGAGACCCAGTACTTC	CASSQTGTGGRETQYF
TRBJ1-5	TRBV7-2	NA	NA	TGTGCCAGCAGCCCGACGGGGGAACAGCCCCAGCATTTT	CASSPTGEQPQHF
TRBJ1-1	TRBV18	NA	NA	TGTGCCAGCTCACCACTGGTGGGCACGGTAGACACTGAAGCTTTCTTT	CASSPLVGTVDTEAFF
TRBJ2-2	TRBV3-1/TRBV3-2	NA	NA	TGTGCCAGCAGCCAAGTCCTGAACACCGGGGAGCTGTTTTTT	CASSQVLNTGELFF
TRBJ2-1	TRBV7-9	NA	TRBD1	TGTGCCAGCAGCTCGACAGGGCGAAATGAGCAGTTCTTC	CASSSTGRNEQFF
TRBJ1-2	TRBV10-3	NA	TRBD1	TGTGCCATCAGTGATGGCGCAGGGGGCCACTATGGCTACACCTTC	CAISDGAGGHYGYTF
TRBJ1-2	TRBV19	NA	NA	TGTGCCAGTAGTATAGGCGGCAGCGCTGACTACTTC	CASSIGGSADYF
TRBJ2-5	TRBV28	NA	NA	TGTGCCAGCAGTTTCGGAGTTCCAGAGACCCAGTACTTC	CASSFGVPETQYF
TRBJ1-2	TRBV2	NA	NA	TGTGCCAGCCGCGAGGGCAGCGAAGCCTATGGCTACACCTTC	CASREGSEAYGYTF
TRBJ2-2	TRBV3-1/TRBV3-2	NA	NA	TGTGCCAGCAGCCCTTTCGGGATCCCCGGGGAGCTGTTTTTT	CASSPFGIPGELFF
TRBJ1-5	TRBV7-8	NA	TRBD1	TGTGCCAGCAGCAGCGGGACAGGGTATCAGCCCCAGCATTTT	CASSSGTGYQPQHF
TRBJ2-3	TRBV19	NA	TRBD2	TGTGCCAGTAGTGCGGGGGGTGTCACAGATACGCAGTATTTT	CASSAGGVTDTQYF
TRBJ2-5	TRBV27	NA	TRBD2	TGTGCCAGCAGTTTATGGGCGGCGGGAGTTGGAGAGACCCAGTACTTC	CASSLWAAGVGETQYF
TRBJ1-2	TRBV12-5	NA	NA	TGTGCTAGTGGCCGGGATTGGTACACCCTCACCTTC	CASGRDWYTLTF
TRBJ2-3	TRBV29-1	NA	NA	TGCAGCGTCGCCGTGCAGGGCGTGAATACGCAGTATTTT	CSVAVQGVNTQYF
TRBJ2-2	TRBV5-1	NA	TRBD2	TGCGCCAGCAGCCTTTTCACCGGGACTAAGAACACCGGGGAGCTGTTTTTT	CASSLFTGTKNTGELFF
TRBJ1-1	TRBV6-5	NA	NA	TGTGCCAGCACCCAGGGCCAGGTCGGTGAAGCTTTCTTT	CASTQGQVGEAFF
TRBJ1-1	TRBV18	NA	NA	TGTGCCAGCTCAAACAGGGTCGACACTGAAGCTTTCTTT	CASSNRVDTEAFF
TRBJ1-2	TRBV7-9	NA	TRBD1	TGTGCCAGCAGCTCCCTGGACAGGGCGTTCTATGGCTACACCTTC	CASSSLDRAFYGYTF
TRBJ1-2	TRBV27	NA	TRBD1	TGTGCCAGCGTCCCGCGCGCACCAATTGGACAGGTTCTGTATGGCTACACCTTC	CASVPRAPIGQVLYGYTF
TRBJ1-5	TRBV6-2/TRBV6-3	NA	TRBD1	TGTGCCAGCAGTTACATCGGGACAGGGGATCAGCCCCAGCATTTT	CASSYIGTGDQPQHF
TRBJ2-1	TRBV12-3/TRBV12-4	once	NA	TGTGCCAGCACCGTTCTCCACAATGAGCAGTTCTTC	CASTVLHNEQFF
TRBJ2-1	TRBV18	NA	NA	TGTGCCAGCTCCCAGGGGCTAGCTTACTACAATGAGCAGTTCTTC	CASSQGLAYYNEQFF
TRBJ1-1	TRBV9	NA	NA	TGTGCCAGCAGCCCCCCAGGCCTGGAAGCTTTCTTT	CASSPPGLEAFF
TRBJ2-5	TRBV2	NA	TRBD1	TGTGCCAGCAGTAAGGGACAGGGGGGAGAGACCCAGTACTTC	CASSKGQGGETQYF
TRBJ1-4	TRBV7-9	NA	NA	TGTGCCAGCAGCCCTCGGGGGGGATGGGAGGAAAAACTGTTTTTT	CASSPRGGWEEKLFF
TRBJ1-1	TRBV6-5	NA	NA	TGTGCCAGCAGTCCTCGGAGAGGGAACACTGAAGCTTTCTTT	CASSPRRGNTEAFF
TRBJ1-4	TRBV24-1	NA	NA	TGTGCCACCAGTGATTCGACAGCAACTAATGAAAAACTGTTTTTT	CATSDSTATNEKLFF
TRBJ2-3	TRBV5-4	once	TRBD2	TGTGCCAGCAGCTCCCGAGCGGGATCTGGAGATACGCAGTATTTT	CASSSRAGSGDTQYF
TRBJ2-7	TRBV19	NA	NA	TGTGCCGTTAGAAGGGGCACCTCCTACGAGCAGTACTTC	CAVRRGTSYEQYF
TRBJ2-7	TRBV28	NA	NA	TGTGCCAGCAGTCTAAAAACAGGGAAGGGCTACGAGCAGTACTTC	CASSLKTGKGYEQYF
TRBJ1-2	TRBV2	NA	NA	TGTGCCAGCAGTGATTTGGCCAACTATGGCTACACCTTC	CASSDLANYGYTF
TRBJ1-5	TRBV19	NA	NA	TGTGCCAGTAGTATTACAATAAATCAGCCCCAGCATTTT	CASSITINQPQHF
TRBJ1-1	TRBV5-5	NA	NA	TGTGCCAGCAGCGCGATTGGATCCGTCCGGAGCACTGAAGCTTTCTTT	CASSAIGSVRSTEAFF
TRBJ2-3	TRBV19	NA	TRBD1	TGTGCCAGTACTTCACAGGGGGGACTGATCACAGATACGCAGTATTTT	CASTSQGGLITDTQYF
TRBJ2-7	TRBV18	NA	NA	TGTGCCAGCTCACCACAGAGACCGGGACACCCGGGAGGCGAGCAGTACTTC	CASSPQRPGHPGGEQYF
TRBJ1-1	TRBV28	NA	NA	TGTGCCAGCAGTCCCCCCGGTCGGAACACTGAAGCTTTCTTT	CASSPPGRNTEAFF
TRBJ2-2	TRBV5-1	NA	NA	TGCGCCAGCAGCTTAGGGGGGGCCGGGGAGCTGTTTTTT	CASSLGGAGELFF
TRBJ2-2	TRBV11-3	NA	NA	TGTGCCAGCAGCCTCTTATTAAACACCGGGGAGCTGTTTTTT	CASSLLLNTGELFF
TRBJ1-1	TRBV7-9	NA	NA	TGTGCCAGCAGTCAGGGTGGTCGGACTGAAGCTTTCTTT	CASSQGGRTEAFF